Listed below are T cell receptor beta chains from one sample, sequenced in a study of blood T cell repertoires in COVID-19. Only in-frame clones appear in the TCRdb table, and some are missing; sequencing was by immunoSEQ multiplex PCR. The profile shows 200,000 or so clones, 70% to 90% of them singletons. Input material: peripheral blood. The receptors originated from a woman between 65 and 79 years old with acute or convalescent COVID-19. CDR3s include the opening cysteine and the closing phenylalanine or tryptophan. A D gene is named only where the DNA matches it firmly. Clone size is given for some rows only: seen once, a few or many times, or a class if the clone is expanded.

d_gene	v_gene	j_gene	abundance	CDR3nt	CDR3aa
.	TRBV19	TRBJ1-1	.	TGTGCCAGTCAACGACAGGCCGGAAACGCTGAAGCTTTCTTT	CASQRQAGNAEAFF
TRBD2	TRBV7-2	TRBJ2-7	few	TGTGCCAGCAGCTTAGAAGGTAGCGGGGGACCCTACGAGCAGTACTTC	CASSLEGSGGPYEQYF
.	TRBV19	TRBJ1-1	.	TGTGCCACCACAGGGAGCGCTGAAGCTTTCTTT	CATTGSAEAFF
TRBD2	TRBV4-1	TRBJ2-1	.	TGCGCCAGCAGCCAAGACTCCCGGGACTACTACAATGAGCAGTTCTTC	CASSQDSRDYYNEQFF
.	TRBV6-6	TRBJ2-1	.	TGTGCCAGCAGTTCACAGGGCTATGAGCAGTTCTTC	CASSSQGYEQFF
.	TRBV5-1	TRBJ2-6	.	TGCGCCAGCAGGAACAGGGTTGGAGGCTCTGGGGCCAACGTCCTGACTTTC	CASRNRVGGSGANVLTF
.	TRBV29-1	TRBJ1-1	.	TGCAGCGTCATGGACACAAACACTGAAGCTTTCTTT	CSVMDTNTEAFF
TRBD2	TRBV28	TRBJ2-5	.	TGTGCCAGCAGTTTGGCACTAGCGGGAGGGGAGACCCAGTACTTC	CASSLALAGGETQYF
TRBD1	TRBV5-1	TRBJ1-1	.	TGCGCCAGCAGCCCCGGGACAGTGTTACTGAACACTGAAGCTTTCTTT	CASSPGTVLLNTEAFF
TRBD2	TRBV6-5	TRBJ2-4	.	TGTGCCAGCAGTTACGCGGGAGAAAACATTCAGTACTTC	CASSYAGENIQYF
.	TRBV7-9	TRBJ1-1	.	TGTGCCAGCAGTACAGGGAAGGAAGCTTTCTTT	CASSTGKEAFF
TRBD1	TRBV5-5	TRBJ1-1	.	TGTGCCAGCAGCTTGAAGGGGACAGCCTTGGGCACTGAAGCTTTCTTT	CASSLKGTALGTEAFF
TRBD1	TRBV29-1	TRBJ2-7	.	TGCAGCGTTCAGTCCAGGACAGGGACCTACGAGCAGTACTTC	CSVQSRTGTYEQYF
TRBD2	TRBV14	TRBJ2-2	.	TGTGCCAGCAGCCCACTAGCGGGAAACACCGGGGAGCTGTTTTTT	CASSPLAGNTGELFF
TRBD2	TRBV9	TRBJ2-1	.	TGTGCCAGCCCCCCATCCCTAGCGGGAGGCGGGCAGTGGCAGTTCTTC	CASPPSLAGGGQWQFF
TRBD2	TRBV12-5	TRBJ2-7	.	TGTGCTAGTGGTCCCTCTCCACTAGCGGGGATGGCCTACGAGCAGTACTTC	CASGPSPLAGMAYEQYF
.	TRBV15	TRBJ2-7	few	TGTGCCACCTCTAGTACTGGTCACGAGCAGTACTTC	CATSSTGHEQYF
TRBD2	TRBV7-9	TRBJ2-1	.	TGTGCAGCGGGGGGGCTTTACAATGAGCAGTTCTTC	CAAGGLYNEQFF
.	TRBV18	TRBJ2-4	.	TGTGCCAGCTCACCAACGGGGGCCAAAAACATTCAGTACTTC	CASSPTGAKNIQYF
TRBD1	TRBV5-1	TRBJ1-2	.	TGCGCCAGCAGCTTAGGGACAGCTGGTGGCTACACCTTC	CASSLGTAGGYTF
TRBD1	TRBV10-3	TRBJ1-1	.	TGTGCCATCAGTAGAACCGGGACAGGGAACACTGAAGCTTTCTTT	CAISRTGTGNTEAFF
TRBD1	TRBV5-4	TRBJ1-6	few	TGTGCCAGCAGCCTAGGACAGGCCTATAATTCACCCCTCCACTTT	CASSLGQAYNSPLHF
TRBD1	TRBV3-1/TRBV3-2	TRBJ2-1	.	TGTGCCAGCAGCCAAGAACCGGGACAGGGGGATTGCAATGAGCAGTTCTTC	CASSQEPGQGDCNEQFF
.	TRBV18	TRBJ2-5	.	TGTGCCAGCTCGCCCGACTACCTCCAAGAGACCCAGTACTTC	CASSPDYLQETQYF
TRBD1	TRBV3-1/TRBV3-2	TRBJ2-2	.	TGTGCCAGCGCCTTAGGGGGCGCCGGGGAGCTGTTTTTT	CASALGGAGELFF
TRBD2	TRBV5-1	TRBJ2-5	.	TGCGCCAGCAGCTTGGCGACGATAGCGGGGCAAGAGACCCAGTACTTC	CASSLATIAGQETQYF
.	TRBV27	TRBJ1-6	few	TGTGCCAGCAGTTTAAGGACAGACCACTATAATTCACCCCTCCACTTT	CASSLRTDHYNSPLHF
TRBD1	TRBV3-1/TRBV3-2	TRBJ2-5	once	TGTGCCAGCAGCCAAGGGGACAGGGCGAGAAAGACCCAGTACTTC	CASSQGDRARKTQYF
TRBD1	TRBV5-4	TRBJ1-2	.	TGTGCCAGCAGGTACGGACAGGGGCCGAACTATGGCTACACCTTC	CASRYGQGPNYGYTF